Below, 8 T cell receptor beta chains from the same sample are listed, as sequenced in a study of cytomegalovirus exposure and HLA in healthy donors. This PCR relied on a set of 60 Vbeta primers and 13 Jbeta primers. Produced via immunoSEQ multiplex PCR; TCRdb's table is partial and in-frame only. The table shows about 120,000 clones, with 80% occurring only once. Material for sequencing was PBMCs. The receptor set was obtained from a female donor in good health and CMV-seropositive.

The rearrangement joins TRBV2 to TRBJ2-5; TRBD2 matches 13 bases. The CDR3 consists of 15 residues. Germline loops: CDR1 SNHLY, CDR2 FYNNEI. The V gene end was trimmed by 5 bases and the J gene end by 4 bases; junction bases not matched to a gene: 4. CDR3 coding DNA: TGTGCCAGCAGTTTGGGACTAGCGGGGTCAGAGACCCAGTACTTC. This translates into CASSLGLAGSETQYF.

This clone was observed a single time. The rearrangement uses TRBV7-2 and TRBJ1-4, with 8 bases identical to TRBD1. Germline CDR1 SGHTA, CDR2 FQGNSA. The CDR3 length is 14 residues. Trimming at V came to 5 bases and at J to 4 bases, leaving 3 bases not matched to a gene. The CDR3, as DNA: TGTGCCAGCAGCCAACAGGGGGTTAATGAAAAACTGTTTTTT. It codes for CASSQQGVNEKLFF.

The chain couples TRBV29-1 to TRBJ2-7, with D perhaps TRBD2 (6 bases). The CDR3 is 17 residues long. Trimming took off 0 bases at V and 4 bases at J, with 22 bases between the two ends. Germline lookup yields CDR1 SQVTM and CDR2 ANQGSEA. CDR3 nucleotide sequence: TGCAGCGTTGAAGATGGTAGCGGTGACCATATGCTATACGAGCAGTACTTC. This sequence encodes CSVEDGSGDHMLYEQYF.

The rearrangement links TRBV11-2 to TRBJ1-1; tentatively, D is TRBD1 (5 bases). This CDR3 has 12 amino acids. Germline V gene sequence: CDR1 SGHAT, CDR2 FQNNGV. Trimming cost V 4 bases and J 7 bases, with 10 bases left between them. CDR3 coding DNA: TGTGCCAGCAGCTCCCACAGGAGTGAAGCTTTCTTT. The encoded protein is CASSSHRSEAFF. The full variable domain, rest sourced from reference TRBV11-2 and TRBJ1-1, is EAGVAQSPRYKIIEKRQSVAFWCNPISGHATLYWYQQILGQGPKLLIQFQNNGVVDDSQLPKDRFSAERLKGVDSTLKIQPAKLEDSAVYLCASSSHRSEAFFGQGTRLTVV.

The J gene is TRBJ2-1, the V gene TRBV5-1; 9 bases align to TRBD2. Looked up from germline, CDR1 is SGHRS and CDR2 is YFSETQ. The CDR3 has 14 residues. V shed 9 bases, J shed 9 bases, and the junction held 13 bases outside the gene matches. CDR3 bases: TGCGCCACTCAAGTGGCGGGGGGGCCTGGTGAGCAGTTCTTC. This codes for CATQVAGGPGEQFF.

The genes are TRBV28 and TRBJ1-3, with a tentative D call TRBD1 (6 bases). Germline V gene data show CDR1 as MDHEN and CDR2 as SYDVKM. V lost 5 bases and J 0 bases, leaving 11 bases between the germline ends. CDR3 length: 15 amino acids. Here the CDR3 reads CASSTLDSSGNTIYF. The CDR3 bases are TGTGCCAGCAGTACACTGGACAGCTCTGGAAACACCATATATTTT.

The V and J genes are TRBV7-2 and TRBJ2-3, with TRBD1 matching over 8 bases. Trimming cost V 1 base and J 6 bases; bases outside gene matches: 6. The CDR3 totals 15 residues. Germline V CDR1 and CDR2: SGHTA, FQGNSA. In DNA form, the CDR3 reads TGTGCCAGCAGCTTAGGGGGCAGGGGGCCGGATACGCAGTATTTT. Its protein is CASSLGGRGPDTQYF.

The chain links TRBV7-2 to TRBJ2-2, with 8 bases matching TRBD2. V gave up 4 bases and J gave up 8 bases; unmatched junction bases: 6. The CDR3 has 14 residues. Germline V gene data show CDR1 as SGHTA and CDR2 as FQGNSA. As DNA, the CDR3 is TGTGCCAGCAGCTCCCGGGGGGGCCAAGGGGAGCTGTTTTTT. It encodes CASSSRGGQGELFF.